This TCR beta chain was identified in a study of blood T cell repertoires in COVID-19. Across the study: The cDNA or gDNA used as material had been derived from T cells, B-cell-depleted T cells, or PBMCs.

TCRdb's table, derived via immunoSEQ multiplex PCR, lists solely in-frame clones and lacks some. The data contain about 110,000 clones, over 75% of them singletons. This CDR3 region has 12 residues. The V and J ends lost 5 bases and 10 bases, in that order; junction bases with no gene match: 4. Per the germline V gene, CDR1 is LNHDA and CDR2 is SQIVND (reference sequence). The TCR was taken from a man between 45 and 60 years old with acute or convalescent COVID-19. The sample taken for sequencing was peripheral blood. The chain is built from TRBV19 and TRBJ2-1, with TRBD2 matching 8 bases. CDR3 residues: CASSYQRGEQFF. The CDR3 bases are TGTGCCAGTAGTTACCAGCGGGGGGAGCAGTTCTTC.